These 18 T cell receptor beta chains were sequenced from one sample in a study of shared clonotypes between healthy human individuals. Assay used: immunoSEQ multiplex PCR; TCRdb lists only in-frame clones, some missing. The sample holds approximately 100,000 clones, 68% seen once. Sequencing was done on a sample of memory CD8+ T cells sorted from blood. Subset indicated: CD45RO+ cells pooled with CCR7-negative TemRA cells. The receptors originated from a woman in her 30s in good health.

The V call is TRBV6-5, the J call TRBJ2-5; TRBD2 agrees at 7 bases. The trim removed 7 bases at V and 6 bases at J, leaving 14 bases unmatched. This CDR3 is built from 15 residues. Per germline, CDR1 MNHEY and CDR2 SVGAGI. The CDR3 coding sequence is TGTGCCAGCACGCCACGACCTGGGAGGGTGAAGACCCAGTACTTC. Protein: CASTPRPGRVKTQYF.

This clone was found a few times. The chain employs TRBV19 and TRBJ2-5; D unclear. CDR1 and CDR2 (germline): LNHDA, SQIVND (reference sequence). The CDR3 loop spans 13 amino acids. V gave up 3 bases and J gave up 4 bases, with 9 bases separating them. For the CDR3, the DNA is TGTGCCAGTAGTATCTGGCAGGCAGAGACCCAGTACTTC. Translation: CASSIWQAETQYF.

V usage is TRBV7-4 and J usage is TRBJ2-7; D is ambiguous. This CDR3 has 15 amino acids. The germline CDR1 and CDR2 sequences are SGHVT and SQSDAQ. V dropped 5 bases and J dropped 7 bases, with 21 bases sitting between them. The CDR3 coding sequence is TGTGCCAGCAGCACTAATAAATGGATTCACTGGGAGCAGTACTTC. It yields the protein CASSTNKWIHWEQYF. Full variable domain (rest looked up from reference TRBV7-4 and TRBJ2-7): GAGVSQSPRYKVAKRGRDVALRCDSISGHVTLYWYRQTLGQGSEVLTYSQSDAQRDKSGRPSGRFSAERPERSVSTLKIQRTEQGDSAVYLCASSTNKWIHWEQYFGPGTRLTVT.

In its sample, this clone was seen many times. The V and J genes are TRBV10-1 and TRBJ2-3, with D possibly TRBD2 on 6 matching bases. This CDR3 spans 15 amino acids. Trimming took 3 bases from V and 2 from J, leaving 12 bases between them. Germline CDR1 WNHNN, CDR2 SYGVQD (reference sequence). The CDR3 nucleotides read TGCGCCAGCAGTGAACGGGAGCCTACCACAGATACGCAGTATTTT. It specifies CASSEREPTTDTQYF.

The chain joins TRBV28 to TRBJ2-2, with 8 nucleotides matching TRBD1. CDR3 length: 16 residues. Germline V CDR1 and CDR2: MDHEN, SYDVKM. The junction had 6 bases not matched to a gene; V was cut back by 3 bases and J by 3 bases. In nucleotides, the CDR3 is TGTGCCAGCAGTTTGGCGGCCAGGGGGCACACCGGGGAGCTGTTTTTT. It translates to CASSLAARGHTGELFF.

This chain joins TRBV2 and TRBJ2-3; possible D gene TRBD1, 6 bases. The V and J ends lost 8 bases and 2 bases respectively, with 14 bases between them. Germline V gene sequence: CDR1 SNHLY, CDR2 FYNNEI. This CDR3 spans 14 amino acids. As DNA, the CDR3 is TGTGCCAGCGTCAGGGACACCTACACAGATACGCAGTATTTT. As protein: CASVRDTYTDTQYF.

The chain carries TRBV15 and TRBJ2-4, with TRBD2 identical over 12 bases. This CDR3 region has 18 residues. V gave up 2 bases and J gave up 1 base; unmatched junction bases: 6. Germline CDR1 and CDR2: LNHNV and YYDKDF (reference sequence). This CDR3 is CATSRTLLAGGAKNIQYF. The CDR3 bases are TGTGCCACCAGCAGAACCCTTCTAGCGGGAGGGGCCAAAAACATTCAGTACTTC.

This clone was detected many times. The chain carries TRBV9 and TRBJ2-7; D might be TRBD2 (6 bases). Trimming removed 0 bases from V and 1 base from J, with 8 bases in between. Germline values: CDR1 SGDLS, CDR2 YYNGEE. The CDR3 spans 14 residues. The CDR3 sequence is CASSVGAGSYEQYF. Here the CDR3 DNA reads TGTGCCAGCAGCGTAGGGGCGGGATCCTACGAGCAGTACTTC.

J is TRBJ2-7 and V is TRBV9; 7 nucleotides agree with TRBD2. Trimming at V came to 4 bases and at J to 2 bases, leaving 9 bases not matched to a gene. Germline V gene data show CDR1 as SGDLS and CDR2 as YYNGEE. The CDR3 length is 15 residues. DNA of the CDR3: TGTGCCAGCAGCCCAGCGGCTAGCGGCCCCTACGAGCAGTACTTC. It yields the protein CASSPAASGPYEQYF.

V is TRBV20-1 and J is TRBJ2-1, with D hard to call. CDR1 DFQATT and CDR2 SNEGSKA come from the germline V gene (reference sequence). V was clipped by 3 bases and J by 11 bases, with 8 bases between them. This CDR3 region has 10 residues. CDR3: CSASLWKQFF. In nucleotides, the CDR3 is TGCAGTGCTAGTCTGTGGAAGCAGTTCTTC.

V gene TRBV11-2 combines with J gene TRBJ1-1; D is uncertain. V gave up 6 bases and J gave up 5 bases, with 13 bases separating them. The CDR3 contains 13 residues. Germline-derived CDR1 and CDR2 are SGHAT and FQNNGV. CDR3 sequence (DNA): TGTGCCAGCAGTTATATTGGGCGAACTGAAGCTTTCTTT. This codes for CASSYIGRTEAFF.

This clone was detected only a few times. The chain recombines TRBV5-6 with TRBJ1-2; D not resolved. The length of the CDR3 is 15 residues. The germline CDR1 and CDR2 sequences are SGHDT and YYEEEE. V lost 6 bases and J 3 bases, leaving 18 bases between the germline ends. The CDR3, as DNA: TGTGCCAGCACCATCTCGGCCGCAACCGACTATGGCTACACCTTC. Protein: CASTISAATDYGYTF.

This sequence joins TRBV9 and TRBJ2-7; TRBD2 matches at 10 bases. Germline V gene sequence: CDR1 SGDLS, CDR2 YYNGEE. CDR3 length: 14 residues. The junction had 4 bases not matched to a gene; V was cut back by 4 bases and J by 3 bases. This CDR3 reads CASSPAGGDYEQYF. The CDR3 DNA follows: TGTGCCAGCAGCCCAGCGGGAGGGGACTACGAGCAGTACTTC.

The chain carries TRBV5-6 and TRBJ1-2; D not certain. The length of the CDR3 is 12 residues. V gave up 1 base and J gave up 2 bases, with 3 bases separating them. Germline CDR1 is SGHDT and CDR2 is YYEEEE. CDR3 loop: CASSLRNYGYTF. CDR3 in DNA: TGTGCCAGCAGCTTGAGGAACTATGGCTACACCTTC.

The V and J genes are TRBV10-1 and TRBJ2-7; TRBD2 is a possible D gene (6 bases). Germline values: CDR1 WNHNN, CDR2 SYGVQD (reference sequence). The length of the CDR3 is 18 residues. V was pared by 3 bases and J by 0 bases, with 21 bases between. The CDR3 sequence is CASSDHTSSASSSYEQYF. In DNA, the CDR3 is TGCGCCAGCAGTGACCATACATCTAGCGCCTCAAGCTCCTACGAGCAGTACTTC.

This clone was picked up many times. V gene TRBV28 combines with J gene TRBJ1-3, with TRBD1 matching over 9 bases. The germline V gene has CDR1 MDHEN and CDR2 SYDVKM. With 5 bases clipped from V and 6 bases from J, the junction kept 5 bases outside the gene matches. This CDR3 region has 14 residues. CDR3 sequence reads: CASSRTGAANTIYF. CDR3 nucleotide sequence: TGTGCCAGCAGTCGGACAGGGGCGGCAAACACCATATATTTT.

The chain is built from TRBV28 and TRBJ1-1; TRBD1 might be the D (5 bases). CDR3 length: 15 residues. The germline V gene has CDR1 MDHEN and CDR2 SYDVKM. Trimming shortened V by 4 bases and J by 0 bases, and 12 bases separated the two germline ends. The CDR3 here is CASSSPQEMNTEAFF. CDR3 coding DNA: TGTGCCAGCAGTTCCCCACAGGAGATGAACACTGAAGCTTTCTTT.

This clone came up once. The chain combines TRBV28 with TRBJ2-5; TRBD1 agrees at 8 bases. TRBJ2-7 explains the end of the DNA better; the J call may be wrong. CDR3 size: 16 residues. From germline, CDR1 is MDHEN and CDR2 SYDVKM. The CDR3 region is CASSVYRDRSYYEQYF. CDR3 coding DNA: TGTGCCAGCAGTGTCTACCGGGACAGGTCATACTACGAGCAGTACTTC.